The TCR beta chain described here comes from a study of response to subunit inactivated influenza vaccine. With 0 bases clipped from V and 11 bases from J, the junction kept 11 bases outside the gene matches. The CDR3 extends over 14 amino acids. The germline gives CDR1 GTSNPN, CDR2 SVGIG (reference sequence). Study results and limitations: With each seasonal influenza vaccination, the authors suggested, few new T cells are recruited.

In TCRdb, the RT-PCR reads were re-called with MiXCR into one record per CDR3 protein. The data hold hundreds of thousands of distinct CDR3 sequences, with 6.5% to 8% observed a single time. In the case of this clonotype: Its antigen is as yet unknown.

The chain couples TRBV30 to TRBJ1-1; 8 bases are shared with TRBD1. The TCR was taken from a man in his fifties or sixties who received an inactivated influenza vaccine. The specimen was PBMCs from blood, collected around 25 months after vaccination. The CDR3 loop is CAWSVLRGTGGAFF. CDR3 DNA: TGTGCCTGGAGTGTACTTCGCGGAACAGGGGGGGCTTTCTTT. Filled out from reference TRBV30 and TRBJ1-1, the complete variable domain reads SQTIHQWPATLVQPVGSPLSLECTVEGTSNPNLYWYRQAAGRGLQLLFYSVGIGQISSEVPQNLSASRPQDRQFILSSKKLLLSDSGFYLCAWSVLRGTGGAFFGQGTRLTVV.